These T cell receptor beta chains were read from a single sample in a study of cytomegalovirus exposure and HLA in healthy donors. Clones were sequenced by immunoSEQ multiplex PCR, and TCRdb holds only the in-frame ones, with some missing. The sample lists roughly 130,000 clones, more than 55% occurring once. The sequenced sample consisted of PBMCs. Receptors were obtained from a woman aged 55-69 years in good health and CMV-seronegative. CDR3s include the opening cysteine and the closing phenylalanine or tryptophan. A D gene is named only where the DNA matches it firmly. Size is stated for part of the rows, as once, few or many counts, or as a class when the clone is expanded.

d_call	v_call	j_call	clone_size	cdr3_aa	cdr3_nt
.	TRBV10-3	TRBJ1-1	few	CAISGSGNTEAFF	TGTGCCATCAGTGGTAGTGGGAACACTGAAGCTTTCTTT
TRBD1	TRBV4-1	TRBJ2-2	few	CASSDRGNTGELFF	TGCGCCAGCAGCGACAGGGGCAACACCGGGGAGCTGTTTTTT
.	TRBV29-1	TRBJ2-7	.	CSVGGATTYEQYF	TGCAGCGTGGGAGGAGCAACGACCTACGAGCAGTACTTC
.	TRBV6-1	TRBJ1-1	.	CASSWNRATEAFF	TGTGCCAGCAGTTGGAACAGGGCAACTGAAGCTTTCTTT
TRBD2	TRBV11-1	TRBJ2-2	.	CASRLGLAGDTGELFF	TGTGCCAGCAGACTCGGACTAGCGGGTGACACCGGGGAGCTGTTTTTT
TRBD1	TRBV10-3	TRBJ1-2	.	CAISPQGADGYTF	TGTGCCATCAGTCCACAGGGGGCCGATGGCTACACCTTC
.	TRBV7-9	TRBJ1-5	.	CASSLGEDQPQHF	TGTGCCAGCAGCCTCGGCGAGGATCAGCCCCAGCATTTT
TRBD1	TRBV6-1	TRBJ2-3	.	CASSEFGDRGLTDTQYF	TGTGCCAGCAGTGAATTCGGGGACAGGGGGCTCACAGATACGCAGTATTTT
TRBD1	TRBV19	TRBJ1-2	few	CASSSGQGAWYGYTF	TGTGCCAGTAGCTCGGGACAGGGGGCTTGGTATGGCTACACCTTC
TRBD2	TRBV19	TRBJ2-5	.	CASSIFVTSAETQYF	TGTGCCAGTAGTATTTTCGTGACTAGCGCTGAGACCCAGTACTTC
.	TRBV25-1	TRBJ1-2	.	CASSEWGPGFYGYTF	TGTGCCAGCAGTGAATGGGGGCCCGGATTCTATGGCTACACCTTC
.	TRBV2	TRBJ2-2	.	CASTPNLSGGELFF	TGTGCCAGCACCCCCAACCTTAGTGGCGGGGAGCTGTTTTTT
TRBD1	TRBV11-2	TRBJ1-5	.	CASSQQGNSNQPQHF	TGTGCCAGCAGCCAACAGGGGAATAGCAATCAGCCCCAGCATTTT
TRBD1	TRBV9	TRBJ1-3	.	CASSVDPRGAGNTIYF	TGTGCCAGCAGCGTAGATCCCAGGGGGGCTGGAAACACCATATATTTT
.	TRBV27	TRBJ1-1	.	CASSLVLNTEAFF	TGTGCCAGCAGTTTAGTGTTAAACACTGAAGCTTTCTTT
.	TRBV7-8	TRBJ2-7	.	CASSLGGGGEQYF	TGTGCCAGCAGCTTAGGGGGAGGGGGGGAGCAGTACTTC
TRBD2	TRBV12-5	TRBJ2-2	once	CASGLELAGAGGGELFF	TGTGCTAGTGGTTTGGAACTAGCGGGGGCCGGGGGCGGGGAGCTGTTTTTT
.	TRBV4-2	TRBJ1-4	.	CASSPPGAGNEKLFF	TGTGCCAGCAGCCCCCCAGGCGCCGGTAATGAAAAACTGTTTTTT
.	TRBV18	TRBJ1-2	.	CASSPLGTGTTTNYGYTF	TGTGCCAGCTCACCACTAGGAACCGGGACAACGACTAACTATGGCTACACCTTC
.	TRBV29-1	TRBJ1-5	.	CSVGGGLGPQHF	TGCAGCGTTGGGGGCGGCCTAGGGCCCCAGCATTTT
.	TRBV21-1	TRBJ2-2	.	CASSKKRDGANTGELFF	TGTGCCAGCAGCAAAAAACGGGATGGTGCGAACACCGGGGAGCTGTTTTTT
.	TRBV28	TRBJ1-2	.	CASFNSGNYGYTF	TGTGCCAGCTTCAATTCCGGTAACTATGGCTACACCTTC
TRBD1	TRBV28	TRBJ2-7	.	CASSERTGRYEQYF	TGTGCCAGCAGCGAAAGGACAGGGAGATACGAGCAGTACTTC
.	TRBV7-9	TRBJ1-3	few	CASSLGTGNTIYF	TGTGCCAGCAGCTTAGGGACAGGAAACACCATATATTTT
TRBD1	TRBV5-4	TRBJ1-1	.	CAISGTVGVNTEAFF	TGTGCCATTTCCGGGACAGTGGGGGTGAACACTGAAGCTTTCTTT
TRBD2	TRBV9	TRBJ2-3	.	CASSVSGRGTDTQYF	TGTGCCAGCAGCGTAAGTGGGAGGGGCACAGATACGCAGTATTTT